This T cell receptor (beta chain) originates from a study of T cells in Graves' hyperthyroidism and ophthalmopathy. This CDR3 is 18 amino acids long. In germline, CDR1 is SGHVS, CDR2 FQNEAQ. J gave up 0 bases and V 2 bases, and 9 bases lay outside the gene matches. What was amplified from RNA transcripts were TCR beta CDR3 regions. The TCR CDR3 first-round RT-PCR relied on the HTBI primer set. TCRdb reprocessed the multiplex PCR reads via MiXCR and lists one record per CDR3 protein. The profile shows some 770,000 distinct CDR3 sequences, about 15% of them singletons. This clonotype was observed at least ten times.

The source is a young man with Graves' hyperthyroidism. Sequences were obtained from blood. V gene TRBV7-8 combines with J gene TRBJ2-1; 8 positions match TRBD2. The CDR3 DNA sequence: TGTGCCAGCAGCTTACGCGGTAGCGGGGACCCCTCCTACAATGAGCAGTTCTTC. Its protein product is CASSLRGSGDPSYNEQFF.